What follows describes a single T cell receptor (beta chain). Its matching antigen is unknown. This sample is drawn from a study of T cell repertoires in ileal Crohn's disease. As for the study in general: Every patient was operated on for stricturing (roughly 60%) or penetrating (approximately 40%) complications. Study-wide results and caveats: Clonal expansions were more frequent in active smokers than non-smokers at surgery. High-frequency clones were more common in sorted CD8 than CD4 cells.

The CDR3 has 12 residues. V lost 0 bases to trimming and J lost 4 bases, with 4 bases between them. The germline V gene encodes CDR1 MNHNY and CDR2 SVGAGI (reference sequence). Each sample's TCRB immunosequencing used 450 to 550 nanograms of biopsy DNA. The protocol was immunoSEQ multiplex PCR, while the TCRdb copy is restricted to in-frame clones and leaves out a portion. This sample has some 2,600 clones, with about three quarters found just once. This clonotype originated in an adult with Crohn's disease. The sequenced sample consisted of ileal tissue. The chain has TRBV6-6 and TRBJ2-7, with D unresolved. Here the CDR3 reads CASSYSPYEQYF. The CDR3 region has the DNA TGTGCCAGCAGTTACTCCCCGTACGAGCAGTACTTC.